This TCR beta chain appears in the sequencing data of a study of T-cell memory formation after mild COVID-19. Study at large: Largely, the TCR clusters proved donor specific. Study-level points and caveats: Pre-infection memory showed some responding clones, and this suggested that cross-reactive memory joined.

TCRdb independently ran MiXCR on the 5' RACE reads; one entry per CDR3 protein. The sample records 560,000 or so distinct CDR3 sequences, 17% being singletons. As for this clonotype: No antigen is known for it.

The CDR3 is made up of 11 amino acids. Looked up from germline, CDR1 is SGDLS and CDR2 is YYNGEE. V gave up 5 bases and J gave up 5 bases, with 7 bases separating them. Specimen: PBMCs or a T cell subset sorted from them (not recorded which). The V call is TRBV9, the J call TRBJ1-2; D not certain. The TCR comes from an adult woman who had mild COVID-19 (a few samples of this study predate the infection). Cell type and time point are not known. CDR3 nucleotides: TGTGCCAGCAGAGGTCCTTATGGCTACACCTTC. This gives the protein CASRGPYGYTF.